This T cell receptor beta chain was recorded in a study of CD8+ T cells in alopecia areata. The researchers isolated CD4+ and CD8+ T cells from PBMCs by sorting. CDR3 length: 13 amino acids. Germline V gives CDR1 SGHKS, CDR2 YYEKEE (reference sequence). The V end lost 5 bases, the J end lost 4 bases, and 13 bases lay between the germline ends. Extracted from the samples, RNA was reverse transcribed into cDNA to serve as the sequencing template. TCRdb keeps only in-frame clones here, not all; method: immunoSEQ multiplex PCR. The sample gives some 180,000 clones, around 50% of which show up once; under 5% is in the top ten. General study findings and limits: Compared with normal scalp, lesional scalp had higher clonality and more expanded CD8+ clones. In patients, TCRs were shared less clearly than in mice, and HLA may possibly be involved. Scalp samples also contribute reads from the resident alphabeta T cells found in normal skin.

The sample holds many counts of this clone. Its antigen is unknown. The V and J genes are TRBV5-5 and TRBJ2-7; no reliable D call. The origin of this receptor is a human donor in good health. Specimen: CD8+ T cells sorted from blood. The CDR3, as DNA: TGTGCCAGCAGTACCGCGATAGCTTACGAGCAGTACTTC. It translates to CASSTAIAYEQYF. The whole variable domain, filled in from reference TRBV5-5 and TRBJ2-7, reads DAGVTQSPTHLIKTRGQQVTLRCSPISGHKSVSWYQQVLGQGPQFIFQYYEKEERGRGNFPDRFSARQFPNYSSELNVNALLLGDSALYLCASSTAIAYEQYFGPGTRLTVT.